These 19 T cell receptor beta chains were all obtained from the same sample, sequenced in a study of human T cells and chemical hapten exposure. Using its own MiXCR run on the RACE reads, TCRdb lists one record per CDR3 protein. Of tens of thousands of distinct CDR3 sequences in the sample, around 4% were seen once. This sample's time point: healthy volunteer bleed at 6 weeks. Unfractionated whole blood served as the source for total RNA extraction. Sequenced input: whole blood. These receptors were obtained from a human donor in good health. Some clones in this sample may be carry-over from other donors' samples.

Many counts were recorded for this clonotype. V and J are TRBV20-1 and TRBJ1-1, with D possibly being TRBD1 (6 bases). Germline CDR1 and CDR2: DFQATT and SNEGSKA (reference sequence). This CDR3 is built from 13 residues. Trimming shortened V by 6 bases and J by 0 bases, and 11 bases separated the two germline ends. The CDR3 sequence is CSAKDSLNTEAFF. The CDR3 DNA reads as TGCAGTGCGAAGGACAGTCTGAACACTGAAGCTTTCTTT.

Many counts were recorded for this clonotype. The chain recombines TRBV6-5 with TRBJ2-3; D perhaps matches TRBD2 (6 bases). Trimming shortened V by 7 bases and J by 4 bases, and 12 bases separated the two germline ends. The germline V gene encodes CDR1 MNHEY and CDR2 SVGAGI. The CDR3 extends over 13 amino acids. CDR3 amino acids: CASTRDPADTQYF. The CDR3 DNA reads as TGTGCCAGCACGCGGGATCCAGCAGATACGCAGTATTTT.

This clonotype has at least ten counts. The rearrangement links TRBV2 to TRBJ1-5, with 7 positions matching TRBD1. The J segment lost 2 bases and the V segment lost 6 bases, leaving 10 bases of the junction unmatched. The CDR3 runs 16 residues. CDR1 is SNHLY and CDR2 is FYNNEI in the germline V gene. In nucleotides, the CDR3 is TGTGCCAGCAGCTTCGGACAGGTGGGGGGCAATCAGCCCCAGCATTTT. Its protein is CASSFGQVGGNQPQHF.

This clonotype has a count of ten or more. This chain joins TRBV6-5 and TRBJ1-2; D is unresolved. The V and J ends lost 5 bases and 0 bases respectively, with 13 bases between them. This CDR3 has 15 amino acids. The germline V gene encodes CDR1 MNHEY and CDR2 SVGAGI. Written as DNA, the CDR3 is TGTGCCAGCAGTACAAGGACGTCTGCTAACTATGGCTACACCTTC. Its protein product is CASSTRTSANYGYTF.

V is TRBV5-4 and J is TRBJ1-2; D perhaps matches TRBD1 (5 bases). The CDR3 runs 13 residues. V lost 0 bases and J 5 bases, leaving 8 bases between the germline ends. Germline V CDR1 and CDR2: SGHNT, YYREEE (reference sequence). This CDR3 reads CASSLGQIYGYTF. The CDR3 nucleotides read TGTGCCAGCAGCTTGGGACAGATATATGGCTACACCTTC. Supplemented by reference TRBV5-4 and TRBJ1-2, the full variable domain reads ETGVTQSPTHLIKTRGQQVTLRCSSQSGHNTVSWYQQALGQGPQFIFQYYREEENGRGNFPPRFSGLQFPNYSSELNVNALELDDSALYLCASSLGQIYGYTFGSGTRLTVV.

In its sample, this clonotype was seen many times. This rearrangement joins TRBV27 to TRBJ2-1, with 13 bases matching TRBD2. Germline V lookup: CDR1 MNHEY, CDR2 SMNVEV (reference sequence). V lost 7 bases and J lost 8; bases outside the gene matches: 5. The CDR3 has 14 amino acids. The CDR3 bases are TGTGCCAGCAAGACTAGCGGGAGGAGTGATGAGCAGTTCTTC. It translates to CASKTSGRSDEQFF.

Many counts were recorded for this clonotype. The CDR3 region has the DNA TGTGCCAGCAGGTACAGGGGACAAAAGAACACTGAAGCTTTCTTT. It is translated as CASRYRGQKNTEAFF. The rearrangement joins TRBV12-3 or TRBV12-4 to TRBJ1-1, with 7 bases fitting TRBD1. This CDR3 is built from 15 residues. V trimming: 6 bases; J trimming: 1 base; junction bases outside the gene matches: 8.

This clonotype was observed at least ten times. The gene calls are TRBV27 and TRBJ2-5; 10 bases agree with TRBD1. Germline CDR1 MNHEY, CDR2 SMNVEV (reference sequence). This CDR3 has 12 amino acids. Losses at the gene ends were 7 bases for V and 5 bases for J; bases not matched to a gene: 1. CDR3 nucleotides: TGTGCCAGCAAGACAGGGGGCGAGACCCAGTACTTC. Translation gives CASKTGGETQYF.

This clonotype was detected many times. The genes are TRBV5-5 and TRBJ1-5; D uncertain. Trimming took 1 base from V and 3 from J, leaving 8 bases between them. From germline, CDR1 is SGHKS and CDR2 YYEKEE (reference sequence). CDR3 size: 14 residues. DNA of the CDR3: TGTGCCAGCAGCTTGCGACCGACCAATCAGCCCCAGCATTTT. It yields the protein CASSLRPTNQPQHF.

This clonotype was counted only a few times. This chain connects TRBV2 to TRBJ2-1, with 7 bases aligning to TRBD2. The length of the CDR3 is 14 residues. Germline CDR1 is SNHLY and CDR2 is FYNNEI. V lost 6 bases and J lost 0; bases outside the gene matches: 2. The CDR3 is CASRAGVSYNEQFF. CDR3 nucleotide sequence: TGTGCCAGCAGGGCGGGAGTCTCCTACAATGAGCAGTTCTTC.

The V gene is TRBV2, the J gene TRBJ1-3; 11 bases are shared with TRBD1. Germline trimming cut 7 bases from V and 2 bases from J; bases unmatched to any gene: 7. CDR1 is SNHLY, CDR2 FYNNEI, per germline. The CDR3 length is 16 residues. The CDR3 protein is CASTGQGATPGNTIYF. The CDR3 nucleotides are TGTGCCAGCACCGGACAGGGGGCAACGCCTGGAAACACCATATATTTT. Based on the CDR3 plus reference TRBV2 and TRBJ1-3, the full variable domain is EPEVTQTPSHQVTQMGQEVILRCVPISNHLYFYWYRQILGQKVEFLVSFYNNEISEKSEIFDDQFSVERPDGSNFTLKIRSTKLEDSAMYFCASTGQGATPGNTIYFGEGSWLTVV.

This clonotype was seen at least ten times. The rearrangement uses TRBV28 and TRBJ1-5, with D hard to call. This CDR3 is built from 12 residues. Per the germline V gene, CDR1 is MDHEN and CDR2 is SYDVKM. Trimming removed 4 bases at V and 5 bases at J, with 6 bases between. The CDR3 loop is CASSSGDQPQHF. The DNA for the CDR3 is TGTGCCAGCAGTTCCGGAGATCAGCCCCAGCATTTT.

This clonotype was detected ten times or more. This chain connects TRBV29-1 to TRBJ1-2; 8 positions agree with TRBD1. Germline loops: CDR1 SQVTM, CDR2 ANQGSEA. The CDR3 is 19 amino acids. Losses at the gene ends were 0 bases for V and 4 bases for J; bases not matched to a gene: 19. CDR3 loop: CSVEDGWQGALDGGYGYTF. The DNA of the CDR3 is TGCAGCGTTGAAGATGGGTGGCAGGGGGCGTTGGATGGAGGCTATGGCTACACCTTC.

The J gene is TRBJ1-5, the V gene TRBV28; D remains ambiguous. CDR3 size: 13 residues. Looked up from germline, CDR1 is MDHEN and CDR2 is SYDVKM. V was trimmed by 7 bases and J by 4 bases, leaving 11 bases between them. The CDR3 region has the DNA TGTGCCAGCACCCCATGGTGGAATCAGCCCCAGCATTTT. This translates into CASTPWWNQPQHF. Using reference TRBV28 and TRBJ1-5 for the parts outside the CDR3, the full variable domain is DVKVTQSSRYLVKRTGEKVFLECVQDMDHENMFWYRQDPGLGLRLIYFSYDVKMKEKGDIPEGYSVSREKKERFSLILESASTNQTSMYLCASTPWWNQPQHFGDGTRLSIL.

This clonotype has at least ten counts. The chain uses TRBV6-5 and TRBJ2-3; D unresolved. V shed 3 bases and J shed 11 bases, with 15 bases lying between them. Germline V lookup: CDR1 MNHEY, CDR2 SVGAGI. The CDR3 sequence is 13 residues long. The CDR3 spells CASSYSKLYGQYF. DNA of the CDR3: TGTGCCAGCAGTTATTCTAAGCTGTACGGGCAGTATTTT.

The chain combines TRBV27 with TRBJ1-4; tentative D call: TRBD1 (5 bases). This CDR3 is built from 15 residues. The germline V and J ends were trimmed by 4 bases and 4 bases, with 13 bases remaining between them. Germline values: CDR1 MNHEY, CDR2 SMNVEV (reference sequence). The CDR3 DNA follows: TGTGCCAGCAGTTACTCAGGGCTTTTTAATGAAAAACTGTTTTTT. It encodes CASSYSGLFNEKLFF.

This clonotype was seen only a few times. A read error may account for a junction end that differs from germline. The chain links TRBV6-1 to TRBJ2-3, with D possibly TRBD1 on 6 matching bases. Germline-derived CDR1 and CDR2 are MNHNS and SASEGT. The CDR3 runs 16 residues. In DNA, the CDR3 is TGTGCCGGCAGAGCTACCAGGGGTTCCGTTGGGGATACGCAGTATTTT. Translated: CAGRATRGSVGDTQYF.

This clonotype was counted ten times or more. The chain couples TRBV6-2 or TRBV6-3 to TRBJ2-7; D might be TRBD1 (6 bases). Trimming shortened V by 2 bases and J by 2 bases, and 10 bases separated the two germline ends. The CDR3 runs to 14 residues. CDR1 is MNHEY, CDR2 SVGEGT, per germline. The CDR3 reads CASSYVGGAYEQYF. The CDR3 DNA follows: TGTGCCAGCAGTTACGTTGGGGGCGCCTACGAGCAGTACTTC.

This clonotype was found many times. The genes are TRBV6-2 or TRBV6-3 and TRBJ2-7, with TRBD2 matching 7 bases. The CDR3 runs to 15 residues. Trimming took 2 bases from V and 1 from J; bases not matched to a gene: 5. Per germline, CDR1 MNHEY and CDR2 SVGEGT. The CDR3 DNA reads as TGTGCCAGCAGTTACGGGACTACATCTTCCTACGAGCAGTACTTC. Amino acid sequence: CASSYGTTSSYEQYF.